This T cell receptor (beta chain) comes out of a study of blood T cells in healthy people across ages (dated by TCRdb to between 2014 and 2016). Regarding the complete study: In model experiments, roughly one uniquely barcoded TCR beta cDNA molecule per two T cells was captured by template switching. For two donors (one aged 18 to 30 and one aged 80 or older), the study analyzed two additional independent replicas of 1 million unique cDNA reads from the same blood draw. Using deep sequencing normalized with unique cDNA molecular identifiers, the study measured how TCR beta repertoire diversity changes with age. The donors were split into four age groups: young (average 16 years), middle-aged (roughly 39), aged (roughly 60) and long-lived (about 82). To avoid experimental bias, donors of different ages were spread randomly across the sequencing lanes.

This clonotype was seen only a few times. The antigen this receptor binds is unknown. There are no base qualities to consult, and no much larger clone falls within one base. Receptor amplification or capture employed 5' RACE. Sequencing relied on an Illumina HiSeq 2500. A second PCR of roughly 7 to 11 cycles was performed with a sample-barcoded 5' primer and a J-beta primer mix. A unique molecular identifier was introduced onto each TCR beta cDNA molecule by a template-switch 5' adaptor carrying 12 random nucleotides. Each sample yielded at least 3 million CDR3-containing paired-end reads. All of the RNA was converted into first-strand cDNA using the Mint cDNA synthesis kit, with a TRBC-specific oligonucleotide serving as the primer. Following uracil-DNA glycosylase treatment, all cDNA underwent a first 18-cycle PCR with the universal primers M1SS and BC2_uni_R. In the original analysis: Each sample was normalized by randomly selecting 1 million high-quality reads, each carrying a distinct molecular identifier. Reads with shared molecular identifiers were discarded instead of being binned into consensus sequences. MiTCR, with a Q25 quality threshold and the strictest error-elimination algorithm, was used for CDR3 identification, clonotype clustering and error correction. A nonparametric unseen species model with Euler transformation was used to estimate a lower bound on total TCR beta diversity. Starting from the raw public reads, TCRdb applied fastp trimming at Q25, assembled clones with MiXCR and retained in-frame beta chains. Each CDR3 protein appears once, grouped with its most common genes and DNA. None of the V and J calls come from the authors' own analysis; TCRdb made them. Within this sample are 2 million or so distinct CDR3 sequences, with roughly 49% of them counted one time only. The top ten clonotypes cover around 2.1% of the sample.

Study-wide findings and limitations: Donor CMV infection status was unknown, potentially confounding age-related changes in expanded clonotypes. Estimates of total diversity from one million sequenced T cells were regarded as lower bounds and underestimates. Compared with the aged group, the long-lived group had more naive CD4+ T cells, fewer expanded clones and increased TCR diversity, suggesting age selection. Since profiling was done on bulk unsorted PBMCs, naive and antigen-experienced compartments could not be conclusively compared. Observed TCR beta diversity per million T cells fell roughly linearly with age, and a significant reduction was already apparent by age about 36. The percentage of naive T cells measured by flow cytometry correlated strongly with observed TCR beta diversity.

Systemically healthy Caucasian individuals from Russia, 35 to 50 in total and aged about 6 to 100 years, were included as donors. Each donor gave ten milliliters of peripheral blood, collected into EDTA-treated Vacutainer tubes. Ficoll-Paque density-gradient centrifugation was used to isolate PBMCs, with at least 7 million per sample. Trizol reagent was used to extract total RNA from the PBMCs, yielding at least 6 micrograms per sample. For every donor, an aliquot of PBMCs went through flow cytometry to measure the percentages of naive CD45RAhigh/CD27high T cells. Via the germline V gene, CDR1 is SQVTM and CDR2 ANQGSEA. The CDR3 numbers 17 residues from cysteine through phenylalanine. Only CDR3 DNA is held: 51 bases, read in frame from base 1. V and J are trimmed by 0 bases and 4 bases, and the gene matches miss 15 bases of the junction.

Sequenced sample: blood. The rearrangement combines TRBV29-1 with TRBJ2-7; the junction holds 7 bases that match TRBD1. The sequence derives from a woman aged 40 to 50 in good health. The nucleotides are TGCAGCGTTGAAGACACCCTAGACAGGGAAGCAGGGTACGAGCAGTACTTC. Its protein is CSVEDTLDREAGYEQYF.